Each of the 15 T cell receptor beta chains below was sequenced from the same sample in a study of CD8 T cells in ankylosing spondylitis. One entry per CDR3 protein results from TCRdb running MiXCR on the 5' RACE reads. The table shows 250,000 to 300,000 distinct CDR3 sequences, with roughly 20% occurring only once. Material: blood, either unsorted or a sorted T cell fraction (not recorded which). The receptors derive from a male donor with ankylosing spondylitis or in good health (not recorded which).

This clonotype was seen a few times. V is TRBV3-1 and J is TRBJ2-2; D ambiguous. In germline, CDR1 is LGHDT, CDR2 YNNKEL (reference sequence). CDR3 size: 16 residues. V lost 4 bases and J lost 4, with 16 bases in between. CDR3 loop: CASSPGPTWSTGELFF. Here the CDR3 DNA reads TGTGCCAGCAGCCCTGGCCCCACCTGGAGCACCGGGGAGCTGTTTTTT.

This sequence joins TRBV20-1 and TRBJ1-2; 11 nucleotides align to TRBD1. This CDR3 comprises 14 residues. Germline V gene data show CDR1 as DFQATT and CDR2 as SNEGSKA (reference sequence). V shed 2 bases, J shed 3 bases, and the junction held 2 bases outside the gene matches. For the CDR3, the DNA is TGCAGTGCTAGAAAGGGACAGGGGGACTATGGCTACACCTTC. This translates into CSARKGQGDYGYTF.

The gene calls are TRBV15 and TRBJ2-5, with D maybe TRBD1 (5 bases). V lost 5 bases, J lost 2 bases, and 9 bases lay in between. In germline, CDR1 is LNHNV, CDR2 YYDKDF (reference sequence). This CDR3 is 13 amino acids long. This CDR3 is CATSDRQQETQYF. The CDR3 DNA follows: TGTGCCACCAGCGACCGACAGCAAGAGACCCAGTACTTC. Variable domain in full (rest from reference TRBV15 and TRBJ2-5): DAMVIQNPRYQVTQFGKPVTLSCSQTLNHNVMYWYQQKSSQAPKLLFHYYDKDFNNEADTPDNFQSRRPNTSFCFLDIRSPGLGDTAMYLCATSDRQQETQYFGPGTRLLVL.

V is TRBV7-9 and J is TRBJ2-1; the D is unclear. This CDR3 is built from 15 residues. Germline assignment: CDR1 SEHNR and CDR2 FQNEAQ (reference sequence). The V gene lost 4 bases and the J gene lost 0 bases, with 10 bases spanning the gap. The CDR3 region is CASSSAAGSYNEQFF. In nucleotides, the CDR3 is TGTGCCAGCAGCTCCGCCGCAGGCTCCTACAATGAGCAGTTCTTC.

The V and J genes are TRBV6-1 and TRBJ2-3; 14 bases align to TRBD2. This CDR3 has 19 amino acids. Germline CDR1 MNHNS, CDR2 SASEGT. With V trimmed by 6 bases and J by 4 bases, 15 bases remained unmatched. CDR3: CASRPQPGLAGVVADTQYF. The CDR3 DNA is TGTGCCAGCAGACCGCAACCGGGACTAGCGGGAGTCGTGGCAGATACGCAGTATTTT.

This clonotype was picked up a small number of times. The chain combines TRBV10-3 with TRBJ1-3, with D possibly being TRBD1 (5 bases). There are 14 residues in the CDR3. Trimming took 3 bases from V and 3 from J, leaving 9 bases between them. Germline-derived CDR1 and CDR2 are ENHRY and SYGVKD. This CDR3 is CAISDRELGNTIYF. For the CDR3, the DNA is TGTGCCATCAGTGACAGGGAACTTGGAAACACCATATATTTT.

This clonotype has more than one count but fewer than ten. The chain joins TRBV5-1 to TRBJ2-3, with a tentative D call TRBD1 (5 bases). CDR1 is SGHRS and CDR2 is YFSETQ in the germline V gene. This CDR3 is built from 15 residues. The V end lost 0 bases, the J end lost 6 bases, and 14 bases lay between the germline ends. CDR3 loop: CASSLGQGSVDTQYF. DNA for the CDR3: TGCGCCAGCAGCTTGGGGCAGGGAAGTGTGGATACGCAGTATTTT.

For this clonotype: At one end the junction does not follow the germline gene, possibly because of a read error. This chain uses TRBV7-2 with TRBJ2-2; D is perhaps TRBD2 (6 bases). The CDR3 sequence is 16 residues long. The germline V gene has CDR1 SGHTA and CDR2 FQGNSA. CDR3 in amino acids: CASSVALPGVTGELFF. CDR3 nucleotides: TGTGCCAGCAGCGTAGCTCTTCCGGGGGTTACCGGGGAGCTGTTTTTT.

J is TRBJ1-1 and V is TRBV12-3 or TRBV12-4; tentative D call: TRBD1 (5 bases). This CDR3 has 14 amino acids. V dropped 7 bases and J dropped 1 base, with 13 bases sitting between them. DNA for the CDR3: TGTGCCAGCACCCCTGGCAGGGCGAACACTGAAGCTTTCTTT. Translation gives CASTPGRANTEAFF.

The rearrangement uses TRBV20-1 and TRBJ2-7, with TRBD2 matching over 13 bases. This CDR3 contains 13 residues. The germline V gene has CDR1 DFQATT and CDR2 SNEGSKA (reference sequence). V dropped 5 bases and J dropped 5; count of bases not matched to a gene: 3. The CDR3 sequence: CSAELAGGHEQYV. DNA of the CDR3: TGCAGTGCTGAACTAGCGGGAGGGCACGAGCAGTACGTC.

The chain couples TRBV10-3 to TRBJ2-5; TRBD1 matches 10 bases. The length of the CDR3 is 19 residues. CDR1 and CDR2 (germline): ENHRY, SYGVKD. Germline trimming cut 3 bases from V and 5 bases from J; bases unmatched to any gene: 18. CDR3 bases: TGTGCCATCAGTGACCCCCGACAGGGGGCGGTGAATGTTGGTGAGACCCAGTACTTC. Its translation is CAISDPRQGAVNVGETQYF.

This clonotype was detected a few times. J is TRBJ2-7 and V is TRBV5-4; D is possibly TRBD2 (6 bases). Looked up from germline, CDR1 is SGHNT and CDR2 is YYREEE (reference sequence). CDR3 size: 13 residues. V dropped 4 bases and J dropped 3 bases, with 11 bases sitting between them. CDR3 sequence (DNA): TGTGCCAGCAGCCCGGGACTGGACTACGAGCAGTACGTC. Amino acid sequence: CASSPGLDYEQYV.

This clonotype has just a few counts. The CDR3 DNA sequence: TGTGCCAGCAGTGAAATCCCCCGTGGTAGCGGGGGGCCATGGACGCAGTATTTT. Protein product: CASSEIPRGSGGPWTQYF. The genes are TRBV6-1 and TRBJ2-3, with 10 bases fitting TRBD2. This CDR3 spans 18 amino acids. CDR1 and CDR2 (germline): MNHNS, SASEGT. V gave up 2 bases and J gave up 9 bases; unmatched junction bases: 17.

This clonotype was found a few times. The chain couples TRBV7-8 to TRBJ1-2; D not resolved. CDR3 length: 14 residues. V dropped 6 bases and J dropped 2 bases, with 13 bases sitting between them. Per the germline V gene, CDR1 is SGHVS and CDR2 is FQNEAQ. The chain's CDR3 is CASSLGPANYGYTF. The CDR3 DNA follows: TGTGCCAGCAGTCTCGGGCCGGCCAACTATGGCTACACCTTC.

This clonotype was picked up a small number of times. The V call is TRBV5-6, the J call TRBJ2-3; perhaps TRBD2 as D (6 bases). Looked up from germline, CDR1 is SGHDT and CDR2 is YYEEEE. The V end lost 0 bases, the J end lost 0 bases, and 11 bases lay between the germline ends. The CDR3 contains 16 residues. CDR3 sequence (DNA): TGTGCCAGCAGCTTGGAAACTAGCATCAGCACAGATACGCAGTATTTT. Translated: CASSLETSISTDTQYF.